This T cell receptor (beta chain) was sequenced for a study of CD8 T cells in Susac syndrome. Broader study findings: The TCR sequencing and HLA analysis in the study involved a relatively small number of individuals, as the study acknowledged.

TCR beta sequencing covered blood CD8+ and CD4+ T cells. FACS was used to enrich TEMRA cells, whereas the CD8+ and CD4+ T cells were obtained by negative isolation. Reverse transcription of roughly 0.5 to 1 ug RNA was carried out with random hexamers. An immunoSEQ multiplex PCR generated amplified TCR beta CDR3 products spanning 54 Vbeta and 13 Jbeta. MiXCR, run by TCRdb on the immunoSEQ multiplex PCR reads, gives a single entry per CDR3 protein. The sample contains 100,000 to 150,000 distinct CDR3 sequences, 85% to 95% of which appear only once. Trimming stripped 2 bases from V and 4 bases from J, with 7 bases between. CDR1 is MNHEY and CDR2 is SVGAGI in the germline V gene. This CDR3 has 13 amino acids. This clonotype was observed once. No antigen is known for it.

The chain employs TRBV6-5 and TRBJ2-3; unclear D gene. The TCR comes from a human donor with multiple sclerosis. Sequencing was done on a sample of CD4+ T cells from PBMCs. Written as DNA, the CDR3 is TGTGCCAGCAGTTACCCCGCTGCAGATACGCAGTATTTT. Translation gives CASSYPAADTQYF.